Sequencing of this T cell receptor (beta chain) was carried out in a study of T-cell reconstitution after alpha-beta-depleted transplantation in children. Looked up from germline, CDR1 is MDHEN and CDR2 is SYDVKM. The CDR3 is 15 residues long. J gave up 7 bases and V 3 bases, and 12 bases lay outside the gene matches. A library of TCRbeta sequences, prepared with unique molecular identifiers, was generated. Each CDR3 protein is one row after TCRdb ran MiXCR on the PCR reads. In the table there are about 370,000 distinct CDR3 sequences, around 21% of which are singletons. This clonotype has only a few counts.

The sample consisted of PBMCs from the stem cell graft donor, taken from the stem cell graft. The V call is TRBV28, the J call TRBJ2-7; 7 bases are shared with TRBD1. The TCR originated in a human donor who donated a stem cell graft to a child with acute myeloid leukemia. The CDR3 region has the DNA TGTGCCAGCAGTTTCTCCCGCCAGGGGGTAGGTGAGCAGTACTTC. Translation: CASSFSRQGVGEQYF.